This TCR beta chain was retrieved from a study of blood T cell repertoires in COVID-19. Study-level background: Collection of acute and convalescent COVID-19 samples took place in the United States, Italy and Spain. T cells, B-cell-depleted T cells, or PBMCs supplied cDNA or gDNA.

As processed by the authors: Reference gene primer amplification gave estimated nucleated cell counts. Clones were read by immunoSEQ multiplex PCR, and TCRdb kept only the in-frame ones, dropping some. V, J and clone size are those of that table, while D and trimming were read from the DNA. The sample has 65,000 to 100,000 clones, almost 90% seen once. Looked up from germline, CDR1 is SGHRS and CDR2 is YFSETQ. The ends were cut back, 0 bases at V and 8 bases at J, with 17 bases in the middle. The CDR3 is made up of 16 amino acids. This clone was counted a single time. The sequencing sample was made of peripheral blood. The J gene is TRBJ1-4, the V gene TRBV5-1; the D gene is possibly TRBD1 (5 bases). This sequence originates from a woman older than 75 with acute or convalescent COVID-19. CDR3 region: CASSLDLSGVGEKLFF. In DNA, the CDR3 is TGCGCCAGCAGCTTGGATCTGTCGGGGGTAGGGGAAAAACTGTTTTTT.